This T cell receptor (beta chain) was obtained from a study of T cells in tumors after PD-1 blockade. Trimming cost V 3 bases and J 0 bases, with 9 bases left between them. The germline gives CDR1 MDHEN, CDR2 SYDVKM. The CDR3 length is 15 residues. Measured with immunoSEQ multiplex PCR; TCRdb has only the in-frame clones, and not every one. The sample gives 30,000 to 35,000 clones, 73% of which show up once; almost 40% is in the top ten. The sample in question was PBMCs, obtained after anti-PD-1 treatment. The source of this sequence is a human donor with basal cell carcinoma. This chain links TRBV28 with TRBJ2-4; the D is unclear. CDR3 sequence (DNA): TGTGCCAGCAGTTTCACGGCTATAGCCAAAAACATTCAGTACTTC. This translates into CASSFTAIAKNIQYF. Together with reference TRBV28 and TRBJ2-4, the CDR3 gives the full variable domain: DVKVTQSSRYLVKRTGEKVFLECVQDMDHENMFWYRQDPGLGLRLIYFSYDVKMKEKGDIPEGYSVSREKKERFSLILESASTNQTSMYLCASSFTAIAKNIQYFGAGTRLSVL.